The 18 T cell receptor beta chains below come from one sample, sequenced in a study of control samples from healthy donors and cancer patients. Clones were sequenced by immunoSEQ multiplex PCR, and TCRdb holds only the in-frame ones, with some missing. The sample holds just over 80,000 clones, approximately 94% seen once. The material sequenced was blood. These receptors came from a woman aged 18-29 years in good health.

The chain uses TRBV7-2 and TRBJ2-3, with TRBD1 identical over 10 bases. The CDR3 extends over 16 amino acids. V was clipped by 1 base and J by 3 bases; unmatched bases: 4. Germline V gives CDR1 SGHTA, CDR2 FQGNSA. The CDR3 coding sequence is TGTGCCAGCAGCTTAGGCCCGGGACAGGGGACAGATACGCAGTATTTT. This translates into CASSLGPGQGTDTQYF.

The chain carries TRBV5-4 and TRBJ2-7; D uncertain. This CDR3 region has 11 residues. Between the trimmed V and J ends, which lost 2 bases and 7 bases, there was a span of 7 bases. Germline V gives CDR1 SGHNT, CDR2 YYREEE (reference sequence). In DNA, the CDR3 is TGTGCCAGCAGCTTTCTTGGTGAGCAGTACTTC. Its translation: CASSFLGEQYF.

The chain uses TRBV5-6 and TRBJ1-2; possibly TRBD1 for D (5 bases). Germline values: CDR1 SGHDT, CDR2 YYEEEE. The CDR3 has 13 residues. Trimming cost V 4 bases and J 5 bases, with 12 bases left between them. The CDR3 coding sequence is TGTGCCAGCAGCCAAACGACAGAGTATGGCTACACCTTC. Translating gives CASSQTTEYGYTF.

V is TRBV14 and J is TRBJ1-1; possible D gene TRBD1, 5 bases. Trimming took 8 bases from V and 7 from J, leaving 17 bases between them. Germline V lookup: CDR1 SGHDN, CDR2 FVKESK. The CDR3 length is 13 residues. Here the CDR3 reads CASQPGTEIEAFF. The CDR3 DNA sequence: TGTGCCAGCCAACCTGGGACGGAGATTGAAGCTTTCTTT.

This chain connects TRBV28 to TRBJ2-3; TRBD1 agrees at 9 bases. The ends lost 6 bases at V and 1 base at J; junction bases unmatched: 2. CDR3 size: 14 residues. The germline CDR1 and CDR2 sequences are MDHEN and SYDVKM. This CDR3 reads CASRDRGRTDTQYF. The CDR3 nucleotides read TGTGCCAGCAGGGACAGGGGCCGCACAGATACGCAGTATTTT.

The V call is TRBV11-3, the J call TRBJ2-2; the match to TRBD1 covers 8 bases. The CDR3 totals 14 residues. After removal of 5 bases from V and 6 bases from J, the junction contained 5 bases not matched to a gene. Germline CDR1 is SGHNT and CDR2 is YENEEA. CDR3 DNA sequence: TGTGCCAGCAGCCGAGCACAGGGGGCCGGGGAGCTGTTTTTT. This codes for CASSRAQGAGELFF.

The gene calls are TRBV3-1 (or the pseudogene TRBV3-2) and TRBJ1-2; 7 bases map to TRBD1. V was clipped by 1 base and J by 7 bases; unmatched bases: 12. Germline loops: CDR1 LGHDT, CDR2 YNNKEL (reference sequence). This CDR3 comprises 16 residues. In nucleotides, the CDR3 is TGTGCCAGCAGCCAAGGGAAAGGACAGGCCCAAAGTGGCTACACCTTC. Residues: CASSQGKGQAQSGYTF.

Turning to this clone: One end of the junction fails to match germline, which may point to a read error. The chain joins TRBV28 to TRBJ2-1; no reliable D call. The CDR3 is 14 residues long. Germline CDR1 reads MDHEN; CDR2 reads SYDVKM. The CDR3 is CASSVRRSAVPSLF. The CDR3 bases are TGTGCCAGCAGTGTCCGTCGTTCTGCAGTTCCTTCTCTCTTC. The full variable domain, in which reference TRBV28 and TRBJ2-1 provide the parts outside the CDR3, is DVKVTQSSRYLVKRTGEKVFLECVQDMDHENMFWYRQDPGLGLRLIYFSYDVKMKEKGDIPEGYSVSREKKERFSLILESASTNQTSMYLCASSVRRSAVPSLFGPGTRLTVL.

This sequence joins TRBV28 and TRBJ1-1; D call uncertain. Between the trimmed V and J ends, which lost 5 bases and 6 bases, there was a span of 7 bases. Germline V lookup: CDR1 MDHEN, CDR2 SYDVKM. The CDR3 runs to 11 residues. In DNA, the CDR3 is TGTGCCAGCAGTCCCCGGTCTGAAGCTTTCTTT. It specifies CASSPRSEAFF. Supplemented by reference TRBV28 and TRBJ1-1, the full variable domain reads DVKVTQSSRYLVKRTGEKVFLECVQDMDHENMFWYRQDPGLGLRLIYFSYDVKMKEKGDIPEGYSVSREKKERFSLILESASTNQTSMYLCASSPRSEAFFGQGTRLTVV.

In DNA, the CDR3 is TGTGCCAGCAGCTCCCTCGGGACAGGGTCTTCTCAGTACTTC. This encodes CASSSLGTGSSQYF. This rearrangement joins TRBV5-6 to TRBJ2-4; 9 nucleotides match TRBD1. Trimming at V came to 3 bases and at J to 12 bases, leaving 10 bases not matched to a gene. The germline gives CDR1 SGHDT, CDR2 YYEEEE. The CDR3 is made up of 14 amino acids.

Note on this clone: One junction end does not reproduce the germline sequence, and a read error may be involved. Other DNA sequences in this sample translate to the same CDR3. The chain couples TRBV27 to TRBJ1-4; the match to TRBD1 covers 7 bases. The CDR3 is made up of 15 amino acids. Germline CDR1 is MNHEY and CDR2 is SMNVEV (reference sequence). The CDR3 nucleotides read TGTGCCAGCAGTTTAATAGGGGGCTTGGATGAAAAACTGTTTTTC. This gives the protein CASSLIGGLDEKLFF.

In its sample, this clone was seen once. The gene calls are TRBV10-3 and TRBJ2-5; TRBD1 is a possible D gene (5 bases). The CDR3 loop spans 13 amino acids. Germline V CDR1 and CDR2: ENHRY, SYGVKD. V was shortened by 3 bases and J by 5 bases, with 10 bases between the two germline ends. The CDR3 loop reads CAISEGQRETQYF. DNA of the CDR3: TGTGCCATCAGTGAAGGACAAAGGGAGACCCAGTACTTC.

The chain has TRBV5-5 and TRBJ2-2; 8 bases match TRBD2. Germline-derived CDR1 and CDR2 are SGHKS and YYEKEE (reference sequence). Trimming removed 0 bases from V and 7 bases from J; junction bases left unmatched: 5. The CDR3 has 15 amino acids. The CDR3 is CASSLALAGLGELFF. As DNA, the CDR3 is TGTGCCAGCAGCTTGGCTCTAGCGGGTCTCGGGGAGCTGTTTTTT.

This clone came up once. The chain employs TRBV15 and TRBJ2-3; D possibly corresponds to TRBD2 (5 bases). Trimming removed 2 bases from V and 1 base from J, with 7 bases in between. The CDR3 has 14 amino acids. Germline CDR1 and CDR2: LNHNV and YYDKDF (reference sequence). CDR3 nucleotide sequence: TGTGCCACCAGCAGACTCGGGGGCACAGATACGCAGTATTTT. It yields the protein CATSRLGGTDTQYF.

The chain couples TRBV11-3 to TRBJ2-3; D unclear. The germline V gene has CDR1 SGHNT and CDR2 YENEEA. The CDR3 length is 13 residues. Trimming left V 3 bases short and J 3 bases short, with 7 bases between. CDR3 nucleotides: TGTGCCAGCAGCTTCGAGAGAACAGATACGCAGTATTTT. It specifies CASSFERTDTQYF.

The chain joins TRBV3-1 (or the pseudogene TRBV3-2) to TRBJ2-2; D gene ambiguous. Trimming took off 0 bases at V and 4 bases at J, with 12 bases between the two ends. Looked up from germline, CDR1 is LGHDT and CDR2 is YNNKEL (reference sequence). This CDR3 has 16 residues. Here the CDR3 DNA reads TGTGCCAGCAGCCAAGAGGACCTGGGCGGCACCGGGGAGCTGTTTTTT. Protein: CASSQEDLGGTGELFF.

The chain is built from TRBV10-1 and TRBJ2-7; D unresolved. CDR1 is WNHNN and CDR2 is SYGVQD in the germline V gene (reference sequence). This CDR3 has 17 amino acids. Between the trimmed V and J ends, which lost 0 bases and 2 bases, there was a span of 17 bases. The DNA of the CDR3 is TGCGCCAGCAGTGAGTCTATGTGGGAAATCTGTCCCTACGAGCAGTACTTC. It is translated as CASSESMWEICPYEQYF.

This chain links TRBV5-1 with TRBJ2-7; 9 nucleotides match TRBD2. The CDR3 loop spans 20 amino acids. In germline, CDR1 is SGHRS, CDR2 YFSETQ. Losses at the gene ends were 4 bases for V and 0 bases for J; bases not matched to a gene: 20. The CDR3 spells CASSPLTSGKQVGSSYEQYF. CDR3 coding DNA: TGCGCCAGCAGCCCCCTGACTAGCGGAAAACAAGTGGGGAGCTCCTACGAGCAGTACTTC.